Detailed here is one TCR beta chain. Germline V gene lookup returns CDR1 SGHAT and CDR2 FQNNGV. With 4 bases removed from V and 0 bases from J, the gap between germline ends came to 13 bases. This CDR3 is 16 amino acids long. This sample stems from a study of blood T cell repertoires in COVID-19. In the study overall: Researchers got acute and convalescent COVID-19 samples from the United States, Italy and Spain. T cells, B-cell-depleted T cells, or PBMCs provided the cDNA or gDNA that served as material.

How the authors handled the data: Cell counts per sample came from amplifying reference gene primers. Clones were read by immunoSEQ multiplex PCR, and TCRdb kept only the in-frame ones, dropping some. V, J and clone size derive from that table, while D and trimming were established from the DNA sequence. The data show 40,000 to 55,000 clones, 80% seen once. This TCR was recovered from a man between 65 and 79 years old with acute or convalescent COVID-19. The sample consisted of peripheral blood. The chain links TRBV11-2 to TRBJ1-3, with a weak D call TRBD1 (6 bases). CDR3 DNA sequence: TGTGCCAGCAGCTCAACCCGGACAGCCTCTGGAAACACCATATATTTT. The encoded protein is CASSSTRTASGNTIYF.